The 9 T cell receptor beta chains listed next were all sequenced from one sample in a study of T cell responses to AZD1222 COVID-19 vaccine. TCRdb keeps only in-frame clones here, not all; method: immunoSEQ multiplex PCR. The sample lists approximately 100,000 clones, less than 90% occurring once. The sample here was peripheral blood, taken on day 0 of AZD1222 vaccination. These receptors were taken from an adult in good health.

The rearrangement links TRBV12-3 or TRBV12-4 to TRBJ1-1; TRBD1 is a possible D gene (6 bases). This CDR3 has 12 residues. V shed 6 bases and J shed 11 bases, with 16 bases lying between them. The CDR3 DNA reads TGTGCCAGCAGACCGGGGGGGACAAGCGCTTTCTTT. Residues: CASRPGGTSAFF.

The chain carries TRBV28 and TRBJ2-7; 8 bases map to TRBD1. The CDR3 contains 14 residues. CDR1 is MDHEN and CDR2 is SYDVKM in the germline V gene. After removal of 3 bases from V and 2 bases from J, the junction contained 3 bases not matched to a gene. The CDR3 sequence: CASSFNRGAYEQYF. As DNA, the CDR3 is TGTGCCAGCAGTTTCAACAGGGGGGCCTACGAGCAGTACTTC.

As for this clone: The same CDR3 arises from other DNA sequences in this sample as well. V and J are TRBV6-5 and TRBJ1-4; TRBD1 agrees at 8 bases. The junction had 4 bases not matched to a gene; V was cut back by 0 bases and J by 4 bases. The CDR3 is 16 residues long. Germline V gene data show CDR1 as MNHEY and CDR2 as SVGAGI. The CDR3 bases are TGTGCCAGCAGTTACTCGACTGGACAGGGTAATGAAAAACTGTTTTTT. Translating gives CASSYSTGQGNEKLFF.

The chain links TRBV11-2 to TRBJ2-3, with D possibly being TRBD2 (7 bases). Looked up from germline, CDR1 is SGHAT and CDR2 is FQNNGV. The CDR3 covers 16 residues. Trimming pared 1 base from V and 3 bases from J, leaving 14 bases between. For the CDR3, the DNA is TGTGCCAGCAGCTTAGTGGCGGGGGCGACGACAGATACGCAGTATTTT. Amino acid sequence: CASSLVAGATTDTQYF.

The V call is TRBV27, the J call TRBJ2-5; weak D call: TRBD1 (8 bases). Germline assignment: CDR1 MNHEY and CDR2 SMNVEV (reference sequence). V lost 5 bases and J lost 5, with 18 bases in between. The CDR3 consists of 15 residues. In DNA form, the CDR3 reads TGTGCCAGCAGTACCCCCGGACAGGGAGGGGAGACCCAGTACTTC. Translation gives CASSTPGQGGETQYF.

The chain couples TRBV29-1 to TRBJ1-2; possible D gene TRBD1, 6 bases. The germline V and J ends were trimmed by 3 bases and 1 base, with 15 bases remaining between them. Germline V gene sequence: CDR1 SQVTM, CDR2 ANQGSEA. This CDR3 has 15 residues. In nucleotides, the CDR3 is TGCAGCGTTGAGACTTTCGGGGGCATTAACTATGGCTACACCTTC. Amino acid sequence: CSVETFGGINYGYTF.

The chain uses TRBV28 and TRBJ1-4; D is possibly TRBD1 (6 bases). The CDR3 extends over 14 amino acids. V gave up 10 bases and J gave up 0 bases, with 12 bases separating them. Germline V gene lookup returns CDR1 MDHEN and CDR2 SYDVKM. Here the CDR3 reads CATVDSTTNEKLFF. CDR3 DNA: TGTGCCACCGTGGACAGTACAACTAATGAAAAACTGTTTTTT.

Only a few counts were recorded for this clone. The V and J genes are TRBV7-9 and TRBJ1-2, with TRBD1 as a possible D gene (6 bases). Germline V gene sequence: CDR1 SEHNR, CDR2 FQNEAQ (reference sequence). V shed 2 bases and J shed 2 bases, with 9 bases lying between them. The CDR3 has 14 amino acids. The CDR3 bases are TGTGCCAGCAGCTTAACAGGGACCAACTATGGCTACACCTTC. Translated, it gives CASSLTGTNYGYTF. The full variable domain, with the rest looked up from reference TRBV7-9 and TRBJ1-2, is DTGVSQNPRHKITKRGQNVTFRCDPISEHNRLYWYRQTLGQGPEFLTYFQNEAQLEKSRLLSDRFSAERPKGSFSTLEIQRTEQGDSAMYLCASSLTGTNYGYTFGSGTRLTVV.

This clone counts as medium-sized. The rearrangement uses TRBV27 and TRBJ2-3; tentatively, D is TRBD2 (5 bases). The V end lost 3 bases, the J end lost 5 bases, and 15 bases lay between the germline ends. Per germline, CDR1 MNHEY and CDR2 SMNVEV (reference sequence). The CDR3 spans 15 residues. CDR3 coding DNA: TGTGCCAGCAGTTTGGGTGGGAGTTACGGAGATACGCAGTATTTT. Translated: CASSLGGSYGDTQYF.